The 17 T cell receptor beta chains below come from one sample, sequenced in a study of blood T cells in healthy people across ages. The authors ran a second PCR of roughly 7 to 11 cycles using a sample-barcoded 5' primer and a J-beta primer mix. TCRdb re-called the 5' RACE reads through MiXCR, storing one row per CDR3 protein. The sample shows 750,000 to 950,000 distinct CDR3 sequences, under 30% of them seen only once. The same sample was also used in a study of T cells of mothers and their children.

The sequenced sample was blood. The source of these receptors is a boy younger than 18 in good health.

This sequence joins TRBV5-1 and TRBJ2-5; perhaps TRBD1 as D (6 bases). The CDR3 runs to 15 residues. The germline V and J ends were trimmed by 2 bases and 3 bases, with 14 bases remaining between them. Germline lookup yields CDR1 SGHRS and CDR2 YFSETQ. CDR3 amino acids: CASSFNSGTKETQYF. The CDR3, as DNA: TGCGCCAGCAGCTTCAATTCCGGGACAAAAGAGACCCAGTACTTC.

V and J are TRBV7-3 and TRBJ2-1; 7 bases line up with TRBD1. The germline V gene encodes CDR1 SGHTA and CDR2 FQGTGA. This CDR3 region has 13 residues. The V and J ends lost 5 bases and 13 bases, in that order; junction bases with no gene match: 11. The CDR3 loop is CASSLGDRRAQFF. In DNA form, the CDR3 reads TGTGCCAGCAGCCTAGGGGACAGACGTGCCCAGTTCTTC.

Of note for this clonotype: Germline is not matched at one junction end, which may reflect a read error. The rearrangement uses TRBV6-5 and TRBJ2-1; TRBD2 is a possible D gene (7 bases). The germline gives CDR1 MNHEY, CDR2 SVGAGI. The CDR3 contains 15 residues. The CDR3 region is CASSYYTGGHNGQFF. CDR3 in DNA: TGTGCCAGCAGTTATTATACGGGGGGCCACAATGGGCAGTTCTTC.

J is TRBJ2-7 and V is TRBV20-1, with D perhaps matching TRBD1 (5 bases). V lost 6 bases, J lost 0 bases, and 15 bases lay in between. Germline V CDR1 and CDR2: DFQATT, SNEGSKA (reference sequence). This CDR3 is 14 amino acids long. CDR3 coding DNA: TGCAGTGCGGCCCGCAGGGAAAGCTCCTACGAGCAGTACTTC. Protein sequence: CSAARRESSYEQYF.

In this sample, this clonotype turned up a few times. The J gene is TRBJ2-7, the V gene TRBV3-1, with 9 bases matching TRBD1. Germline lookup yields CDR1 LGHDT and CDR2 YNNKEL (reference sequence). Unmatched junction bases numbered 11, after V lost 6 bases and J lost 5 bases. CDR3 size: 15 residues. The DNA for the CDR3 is TGTGCCAGCAGTAATACGGGACAGGGTGTCCACGAGCAGTACTTC. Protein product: CASSNTGQGVHEQYF.

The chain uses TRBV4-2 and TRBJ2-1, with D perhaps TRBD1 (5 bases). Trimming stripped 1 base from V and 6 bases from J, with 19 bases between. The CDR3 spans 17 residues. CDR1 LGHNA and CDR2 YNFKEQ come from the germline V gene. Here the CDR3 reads CASSQVHLQGPLNEQFF. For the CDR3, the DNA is TGTGCCAGCAGCCAAGTCCACCTTCAGGGCCCCCTCAATGAGCAGTTCTTC.

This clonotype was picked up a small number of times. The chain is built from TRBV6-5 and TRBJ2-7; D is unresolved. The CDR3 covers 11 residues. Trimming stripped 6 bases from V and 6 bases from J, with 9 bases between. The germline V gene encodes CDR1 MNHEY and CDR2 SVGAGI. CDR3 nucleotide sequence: TGTGCCAGCAGAACACTGAGCGAGCAGTACTTC. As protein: CASRTLSEQYF.

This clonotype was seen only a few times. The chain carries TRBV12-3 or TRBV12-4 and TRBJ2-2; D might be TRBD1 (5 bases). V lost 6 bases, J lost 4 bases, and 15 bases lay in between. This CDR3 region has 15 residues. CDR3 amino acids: CASSPQGRGTGELFF. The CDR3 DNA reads TGTGCCAGCAGCCCCCAGGGAAGGGGCACCGGGGAGCTGTTTTTT.

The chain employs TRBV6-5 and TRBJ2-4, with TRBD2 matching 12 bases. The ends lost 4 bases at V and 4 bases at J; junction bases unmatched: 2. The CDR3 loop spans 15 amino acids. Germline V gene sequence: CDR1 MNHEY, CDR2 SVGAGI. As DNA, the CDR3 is TGTGCCAGCAGTTCCACTAGCGGGGGGAAAAACATTCAGTACTTC. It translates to CASSSTSGGKNIQYF.

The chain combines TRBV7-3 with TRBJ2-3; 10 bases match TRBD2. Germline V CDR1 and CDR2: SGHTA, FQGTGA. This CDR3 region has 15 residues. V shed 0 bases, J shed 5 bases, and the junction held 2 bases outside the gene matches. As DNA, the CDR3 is TGTGCCAGCAGCTTAACAGCGGGGGGGCAAGATACGCAGTATTTT. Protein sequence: CASSLTAGGQDTQYF.

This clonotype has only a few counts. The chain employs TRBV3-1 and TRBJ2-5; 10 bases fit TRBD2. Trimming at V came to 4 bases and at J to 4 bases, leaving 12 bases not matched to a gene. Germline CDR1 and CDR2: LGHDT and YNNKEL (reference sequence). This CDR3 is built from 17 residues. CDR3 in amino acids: CASSLPAAGGQGETQYF. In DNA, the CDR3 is TGTGCCAGCAGCCTCCCGGCAGCGGGGGGGCAGGGAGAGACCCAGTACTTC.

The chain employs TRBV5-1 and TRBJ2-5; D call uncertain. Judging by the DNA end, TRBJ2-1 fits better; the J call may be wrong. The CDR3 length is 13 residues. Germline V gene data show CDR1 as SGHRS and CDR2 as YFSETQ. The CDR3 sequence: CASSLVQYNEQFF. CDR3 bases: TGCGCCAGCAGCTTGGTACAGTACAATGAGCAGTTCTTC.

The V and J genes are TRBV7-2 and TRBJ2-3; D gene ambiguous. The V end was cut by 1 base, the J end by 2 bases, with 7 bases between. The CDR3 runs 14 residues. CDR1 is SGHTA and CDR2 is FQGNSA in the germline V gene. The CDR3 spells CASSLEYFTDTQYF. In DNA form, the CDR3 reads TGTGCCAGCAGCTTAGAATACTTCACAGATACGCAGTATTTT.

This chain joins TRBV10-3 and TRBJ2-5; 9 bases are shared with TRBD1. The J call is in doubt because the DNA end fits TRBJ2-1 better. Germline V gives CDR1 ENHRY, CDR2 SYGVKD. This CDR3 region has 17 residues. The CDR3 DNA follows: TGTGCCATCAGTGAGGGACCGGGACAGGGAACCTACAATGAGCAGTTCTTC. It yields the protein CAISEGPGQGTYNEQFF.

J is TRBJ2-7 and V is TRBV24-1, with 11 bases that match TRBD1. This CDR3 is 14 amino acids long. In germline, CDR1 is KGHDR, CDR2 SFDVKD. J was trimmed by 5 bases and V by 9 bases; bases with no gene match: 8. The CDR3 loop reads CATAEPGQGDEQYF. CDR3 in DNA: TGTGCCACCGCAGAACCGGGACAGGGGGACGAGCAGTACTTC.

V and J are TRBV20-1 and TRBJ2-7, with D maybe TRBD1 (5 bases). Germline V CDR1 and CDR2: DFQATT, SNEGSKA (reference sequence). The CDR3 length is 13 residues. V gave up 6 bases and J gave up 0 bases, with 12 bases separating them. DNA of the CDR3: TGCAGTGCAAACTCACAGGACTCCTACGAGCAGTACTTC. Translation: CSANSQDSYEQYF.

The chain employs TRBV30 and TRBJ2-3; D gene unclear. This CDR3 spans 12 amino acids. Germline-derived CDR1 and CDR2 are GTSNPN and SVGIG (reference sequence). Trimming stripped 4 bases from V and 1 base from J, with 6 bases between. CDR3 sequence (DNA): TGTGCCTGGAATCCTGGCACAGATACGCAGTATTTT. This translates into CAWNPGTDTQYF.